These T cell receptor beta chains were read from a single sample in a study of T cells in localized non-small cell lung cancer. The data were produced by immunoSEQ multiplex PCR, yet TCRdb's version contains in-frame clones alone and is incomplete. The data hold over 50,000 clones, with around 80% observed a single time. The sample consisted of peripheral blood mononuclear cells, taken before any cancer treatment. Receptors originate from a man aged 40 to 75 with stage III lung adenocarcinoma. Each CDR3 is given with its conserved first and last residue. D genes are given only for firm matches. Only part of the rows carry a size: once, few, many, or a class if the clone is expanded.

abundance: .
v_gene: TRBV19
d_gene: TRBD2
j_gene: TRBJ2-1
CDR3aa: CACHRGGAFNEQFF
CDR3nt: TGTGCCTGCCACCGGGGGGGCGCGTTCAATGAGCAGTTCTTC

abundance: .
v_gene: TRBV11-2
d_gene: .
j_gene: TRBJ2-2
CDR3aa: CASSLVQNTGELFF
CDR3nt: TGTGCCAGCAGCTTAGTCCAGAACACCGGGGAGCTGTTTTTT

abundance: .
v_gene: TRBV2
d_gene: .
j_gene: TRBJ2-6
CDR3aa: CASTLSGANVLTF
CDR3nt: TGTGCCAGCACTCTGTCTGGGGCCAACGTCCTGACTTTC

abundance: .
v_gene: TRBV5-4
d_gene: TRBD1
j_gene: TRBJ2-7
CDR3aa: CASSSPGQGPLEQYF
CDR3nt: TGTGCCAGCAGCTCTCCGGGACAGGGCCCCCTCGAGCAGTACTTC

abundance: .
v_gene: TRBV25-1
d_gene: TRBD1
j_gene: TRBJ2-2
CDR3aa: CASSEYRGYTGELFF
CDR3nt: TGTGCCAGCAGTGAATACAGGGGGTACACCGGGGAGCTGTTTTTT

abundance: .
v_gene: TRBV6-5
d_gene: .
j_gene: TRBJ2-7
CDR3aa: CASWTESYEQYF
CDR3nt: TGTGCCAGCTGGACAGAATCCTACGAGCAGTACTTC

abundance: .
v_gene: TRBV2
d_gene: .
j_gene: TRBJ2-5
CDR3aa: CASSARTNQETQYF
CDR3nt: TGTGCCAGCAGTGCACGGACCAACCAAGAGACCCAGTACTTC

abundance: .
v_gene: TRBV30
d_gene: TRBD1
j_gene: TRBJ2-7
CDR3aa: CAGRTGWEQYF
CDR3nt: TGTGCCGGTAGGACAGGGTGGGAGCAGTACTTC

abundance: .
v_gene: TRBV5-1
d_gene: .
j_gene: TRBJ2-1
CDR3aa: CASSLGSESYNEQFF
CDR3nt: TGCGCCAGCAGCTTGGGTTCGGAGTCCTACAATGAGCAGTTCTTC

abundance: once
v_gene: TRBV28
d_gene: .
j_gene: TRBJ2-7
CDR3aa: CASSGSVGIKSEQYF
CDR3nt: TGTGCCAGCAGTGGTTCTGTCGGGATTAAGAGTGAGCAGTACTTC

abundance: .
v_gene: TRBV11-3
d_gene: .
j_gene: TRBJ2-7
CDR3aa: CASSLGPIPYEQYF
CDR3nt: TGTGCCAGCAGCTTGGGGCCTATCCCCTACGAGCAGTACTTC

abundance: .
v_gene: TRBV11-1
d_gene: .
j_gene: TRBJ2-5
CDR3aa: CASSLRGDQETQYF
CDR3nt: TGTGCCAGCAGCTTAAGGGGAGACCAAGAGACCCAGTACTTC

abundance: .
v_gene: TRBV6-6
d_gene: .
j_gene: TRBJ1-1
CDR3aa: CAGKDSENTEAFF
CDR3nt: TGTGCCGGAAAGGACAGCGAGAACACTGAAGCTTTCTTT

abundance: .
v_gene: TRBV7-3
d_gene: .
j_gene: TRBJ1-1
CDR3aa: CASSLEGSTEAFF
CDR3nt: TGTGCCAGCAGCTTGGAGGGGTCCACTGAAGCTTTCTTT

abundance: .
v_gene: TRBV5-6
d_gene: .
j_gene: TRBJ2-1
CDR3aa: CASIPRTAGLSNNEQFF
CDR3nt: TGTGCCAGCATCCCAAGAACGGCGGGCCTCTCTAACAATGAGCAGTTCTTC

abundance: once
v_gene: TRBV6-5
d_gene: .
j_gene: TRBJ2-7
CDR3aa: CASSYSIGVSYEQYF
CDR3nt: TGTGCCAGCAGTTACTCGATCGGGGTCTCCTACGAGCAGTACTTC

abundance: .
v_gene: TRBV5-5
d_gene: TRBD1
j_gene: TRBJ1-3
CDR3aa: CASSSGQGSPGNTIYF
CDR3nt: TGTGCCAGCAGTTCTGGACAGGGTTCGCCTGGAAACACCATATATTTT

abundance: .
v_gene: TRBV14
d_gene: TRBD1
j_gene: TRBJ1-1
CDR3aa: CASSPGTGGAEAFF
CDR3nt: TGTGCCAGCAGCCCTGGGACAGGGGGAGCTGAAGCTTTCTTT

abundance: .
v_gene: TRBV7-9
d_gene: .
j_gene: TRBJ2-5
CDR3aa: CASGLRETQYF
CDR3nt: TGTGCCAGCGGTCTTAGGGAGACCCAGTACTTC

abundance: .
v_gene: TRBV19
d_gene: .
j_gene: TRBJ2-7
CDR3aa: CASSIWGSPPDEQYF
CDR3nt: TGTGCCAGTAGTATATGGGGCAGTCCCCCCGACGAGCAGTACTTC